These 32 T cell receptor beta chains were all obtained from the same sample, sequenced in a study of cytomegalovirus exposure and HLA in healthy donors. Sequencing was performed with immunoSEQ multiplex PCR; in TCRdb, only in-frame clones are kept and a portion is missing. The repertoire holds about 330,000 clones, just over 85% seen once, with 0.7% to 0.85% in the top ten. Specimen: PBMCs. The receptors shown here come from a woman between 18 and 30 years old in good health and CMV-seronegative.

The chain employs TRBV30 and TRBJ2-1; 10 nucleotides line up with TRBD2. The germline V gene encodes CDR1 GTSNPN and CDR2 SVGIG (reference sequence). The CDR3 has 14 residues. Trimming removed 3 bases from V and 6 bases from J; junction bases left unmatched: 5. CDR3 DNA: TGTGCCTGGAGCTTGCTAGCGGGAGCCAATGAGCAGTTCTTC. As protein: CAWSLLAGANEQFF. Combining the CDR3 with reference TRBV30 and TRBJ2-1 gives the whole variable domain SQTIHQWPATLVQPVGSPLSLECTVEGTSNPNLYWYRQAAGRGLQLLFYSVGIGQISSEVPQNLSASRPQDRQFILSSKKLLLSDSGFYLCAWSLLAGANEQFFGPGTRLTVL.

The chain has TRBV5-1 and TRBJ2-2; TRBD2 agrees at 7 bases. The CDR3 spans 16 residues. Germline CDR1 SGHRS, CDR2 YFSETQ. Trimming removed 2 bases from V and 2 bases from J; junction bases left unmatched: 6. The CDR3 region has the DNA TGCGCCAGCAGCTTAACCAGCGGGGTAAACACCGGGGAGCTGTTTTTT. As protein: CASSLTSGVNTGELFF.

V is TRBV28 and J is TRBJ1-5; weak D call: TRBD1 (6 bases). V shed 3 bases and J shed 0 bases, with 12 bases lying between them. This CDR3 has 16 amino acids. The germline gives CDR1 MDHEN, CDR2 SYDVKM. For the CDR3, the DNA is TGTGCCAGCAGTTTTGGGGGCAGGGGTAGCAATCAGCCCCAGCATTTT. It yields the protein CASSFGGRGSNQPQHF.

J is TRBJ2-1 and V is TRBV11-1; D is possibly TRBD2 (6 bases). Trimming took 3 bases from V and 5 from J, leaving 14 bases between them. The CDR3 length is 15 residues. Germline lookup yields CDR1 SGHAT and CDR2 FQDESV (reference sequence). DNA for the CDR3: TGTGCCAGCAGCTTGGAGCGGGCCGAGGACAATGAGCAGTTCTTC. Protein: CASSLERAEDNEQFF.

The chain uses TRBV7-2 and TRBJ1-2; 8 positions match TRBD1. The CDR3 is made up of 15 amino acids. J gave up 6 bases and V 1 base, and 7 bases lay outside the gene matches. Germline V gene lookup returns CDR1 SGHTA and CDR2 FQGNSA. In DNA form, the CDR3 reads TGTGCCAGCAGCTTAGAGTGGACAGGGCGCAATGGCTACACCTTC. This translates into CASSLEWTGRNGYTF.

The rearrangement joins TRBV5-4 to TRBJ1-3, with 7 positions matching TRBD1. CDR1 is SGHNT and CDR2 is YYREEE in the germline V gene (reference sequence). Trimming cost V 5 bases and J 2 bases; bases outside gene matches: 4. The CDR3 contains 14 residues. The chain's CDR3 is CASSRQGTGNTIYF. In DNA, the CDR3 is TGTGCCAGCAGTCGACAGGGTACTGGAAACACCATATATTTT.

The rearrangement links TRBV2 to TRBJ2-1; D possibly corresponds to TRBD2 (5 bases). The CDR3 runs to 15 residues. Looked up from germline, CDR1 is SNHLY and CDR2 is FYNNEI. V gave up 4 bases and J gave up 8 bases, with 18 bases separating them. This CDR3 is CASSGLTDYSYEQFF. The CDR3 bases are TGTGCCAGCAGTGGGCTCACTGACTATTCGTATGAGCAGTTCTTC.

The rearrangement uses TRBV6-5 and TRBJ1-3; the match to TRBD1 covers 8 bases. J gave up 4 bases and V 6 bases, and 5 bases lay outside the gene matches. The CDR3 is made up of 14 amino acids. CDR1 MNHEY and CDR2 SVGAGI come from the germline V gene. DNA of the CDR3: TGTGCCAGCAGCCGACAGGGGTCCGGAAACACCATATATTTT. It encodes CASSRQGSGNTIYF.

Only one count was recorded for this clone. This rearrangement joins TRBV7-3 to TRBJ1-2, with D possibly being TRBD1 (5 bases). Germline values: CDR1 SGHTA, CDR2 FQGTGA. The CDR3 is made up of 15 amino acids. Between the trimmed V and J ends, which lost 2 bases and 0 bases, there was a span of 10 bases. The CDR3 nucleotides are TGTGCCAGCAGCTTAGACAGAGATTCTAACTATGGCTACACCTTC. Its protein product is CASSLDRDSNYGYTF.

V gene TRBV6-1 combines with J gene TRBJ1-5, with D possibly matching TRBD1 (6 bases). The germline V and J ends were trimmed by 1 base and 3 bases, with 16 bases remaining between them. The CDR3 is 17 residues long. CDR1 and CDR2 (germline): MNHNS, SASEGT. CDR3 DNA: TGTGCCAGCAGTGAAGGGATGACAGGCGACTACAATCAGCCCCAGCATTTT. It is translated as CASSEGMTGDYNQPQHF.

The CDR3 DNA sequence: TGTGCCAGCAGTGAGACCAGGGAAAACGAAAAACTGTTTTTT. The encoded protein is CASSETRENEKLFF. The chain uses TRBV6-1 and TRBJ1-4; D possibly corresponds to TRBD1 (5 bases). This CDR3 is built from 14 residues. Looked up from germline, CDR1 is MNHNS and CDR2 is SASEGT. Trimming stripped 3 bases from V and 8 bases from J, with 13 bases between.

This chain joins TRBV2 and TRBJ2-3; 13 nucleotides align to TRBD2. Per the germline V gene, CDR1 is SNHLY and CDR2 is FYNNEI. The CDR3 covers 15 residues. V was clipped by 6 bases and J by 5 bases; unmatched bases: 5. The CDR3 sequence is CASSGLAGVKDTQYF. CDR3 sequence (DNA): TGTGCCAGCAGCGGACTAGCGGGAGTCAAAGATACGCAGTATTTT.

The chain employs TRBV4-2 and TRBJ2-7; 10 nucleotides align to TRBD2. The V and J ends lost 0 bases and 2 bases, in that order; junction bases with no gene match: 10. Germline loops: CDR1 LGHNA, CDR2 YNFKEQ. This CDR3 comprises 18 residues. For the CDR3, the DNA is TGTGCCAGCAGCCAAGAGGGCTCTAGCGGGGGTAGGGCCTACGAGCAGTACTTC. It translates to CASSQEGSSGGRAYEQYF.

This chain links TRBV21-1 with TRBJ2-1; whether TRBD2, the table's D call, matches the DNA was not checked. TRBV21-1 is labeled a pseudogene. This CDR3 has 17 amino acids. The CDR3 DNA sequence: TGTGCCAGCTCCCAGAGGACTAGCGGGAGTCAATACAATGAGCAGTTCTTC. It is translated as CASSQRTSGSQYNEQFF.

The chain carries TRBV4-3 and TRBJ2-1; TRBD2 aligns across 7 bases. J was trimmed by 4 bases and V by 0 bases; bases with no gene match: 6. CDR3 length: 16 residues. CDR1 LGHNA and CDR2 YSLEER come from the germline V gene. The CDR3 coding sequence is TGCGCCAGCAGCCAAGATGGACTAGTTCCGTACAATGAGCAGTTCTTC. Translated: CASSQDGLVPYNEQFF.

This rearrangement joins TRBV5-6 to TRBJ2-3, with D unresolved. Germline V CDR1 and CDR2: SGHDT, YYEEEE. V was clipped by 0 bases and J by 0 bases, with 8 bases between them. This CDR3 comprises 15 residues. The CDR3 bases are TGTGCCAGCAGCTTGGATACAGCTAGCACAGATACGCAGTATTTT. It yields the protein CASSLDTASTDTQYF.

This clone is a singleton in its sample. The chain links TRBV4-3 to TRBJ1-2; D is perhaps TRBD1 (5 bases). The V gene's germline CDR1 is LGHNA and CDR2 YSLEER. V was pared by 0 bases and J by 8 bases, with 16 bases between. CDR3 size: 15 residues. CDR3 nucleotides: TGCGCCAGCAGCCAAGATTTGGGGACTTATGGGGGCTACACCTTC. It codes for CASSQDLGTYGGYTF.

This sequence joins TRBV7-3 and TRBJ2-2; 7 positions agree with TRBD1. Germline trimming cut 2 bases from V and 3 bases from J; bases unmatched to any gene: 0. The CDR3 length is 14 residues. CDR1 and CDR2 from the germline V gene are SGHTA and FQGTGA. The CDR3 nucleotides are TGTGCCAGCAGCTTACAGGGGGACACCGGGGAGCTGTTTTTT. Translation: CASSLQGDTGELFF.

This chain connects TRBV6-5 to TRBJ1-2; TRBD1 aligns across 10 bases. J lost 6 bases, V lost 6 bases, and 4 bases had no gene match. The CDR3 has 13 residues. CDR1 is MNHEY, CDR2 SVGAGI, per germline. The CDR3 DNA reads as TGTGCCAGCAGACCGGGGACAGGGGATGGCTACACCTTC. Translating it yields CASRPGTGDGYTF.

The chain links TRBV9 to TRBJ2-5; no definite D call. Trimming pared 0 bases from V and 9 bases from J, leaving 12 bases between. The CDR3 totals 13 residues. The germline gives CDR1 SGDLS, CDR2 YYNGEE. CDR3 amino acids: CASSVDGGEAQYF. The CDR3 coding sequence is TGTGCCAGCAGCGTAGATGGCGGCGAGGCCCAGTACTTC.

V gene TRBV11-2 combines with J gene TRBJ1-2; the match to TRBD1 covers 9 bases. The germline V gene has CDR1 SGHAT and CDR2 FQNNGV. Germline trimming cut 6 bases from V and 4 bases from J; bases unmatched to any gene: 6. The CDR3 covers 14 residues. The CDR3 reads CASRTTGGGYGYTF. The CDR3 region has the DNA TGTGCCAGCAGGACAACAGGGGGCGGCTATGGCTACACCTTC.

This clone came up once. The chain is built from TRBV27 and TRBJ2-5; 12 bases are shared with TRBD2. In germline, CDR1 is MNHEY, CDR2 SMNVEV (reference sequence). The V and J ends lost 6 bases and 2 bases, in that order; junction bases with no gene match: 10. The CDR3 is made up of 17 amino acids. The CDR3 sequence is CASRNSFLAGGQETQYF. DNA for the CDR3: TGTGCCAGCAGGAACTCCTTTCTAGCGGGAGGGCAAGAGACCCAGTACTTC.

The chain uses TRBV5-1 and TRBJ2-5; no clear D gene. V was cut by 0 bases and J by 7 bases, with 10 bases left in between. The length of the CDR3 is 13 residues. Germline loops: CDR1 SGHRS, CDR2 YFSETQ. The CDR3 DNA reads as TGCGCCAGCAGCTTGGCCCCGTCTAGGACCCAGTACTTC. Its translation: CASSLAPSRTQYF.

The V call is TRBV28, the J call TRBJ2-5; 7 bases agree with TRBD2. The CDR3 is 13 residues long. Germline V gene data show CDR1 as MDHEN and CDR2 as SYDVKM. V lost 7 bases to trimming and J lost 5 bases; unmatched junction nucleotides: 7. The CDR3 protein is CASTPTSWETQYF. For the CDR3, the DNA is TGTGCCAGCACCCCGACTAGCTGGGAGACCCAGTACTTC. The full variable domain, completed using reference TRBV28 and TRBJ2-5, is DVKVTQSSRYLVKRTGEKVFLECVQDMDHENMFWYRQDPGLGLRLIYFSYDVKMKEKGDIPEGYSVSREKKERFSLILESASTNQTSMYLCASTPTSWETQYFGPGTRLLVL.

The sample holds a few counts of this clone. The chain joins TRBV5-4 to TRBJ1-3; possibly TRBD1 for D (6 bases). The germline CDR1 and CDR2 sequences are SGHNT and YYREEE (reference sequence). V lost 9 bases and J lost 2, with 12 bases in between. This CDR3 spans 13 amino acids. The CDR3 loop is CATAQGTGNTIYF. The CDR3 DNA reads as TGTGCCACCGCACAGGGAACTGGAAACACCATATATTTT. Variable domain in full (rest from reference TRBV5-4 and TRBJ1-3): ETGVTQSPTHLIKTRGQQVTLRCSSQSGHNTVSWYQQALGQGPQFIFQYYREEENGRGNFPPRFSGLQFPNYSSELNVNALELDDSALYLCATAQGTGNTIYFGEGSWLTVV.

The rearrangement uses TRBV2 and TRBJ2-7; no clear D gene. The V end was cut by 4 bases, the J end by 2 bases, with 15 bases between. In germline, CDR1 is SNHLY, CDR2 FYNNEI. The CDR3 totals 15 residues. In DNA, the CDR3 is TGTGCCAGCAGTGGCGACATTACAGTCACCTACGAGCAGTACTTC. Translation gives CASSGDITVTYEQYF.

This clone occurred a few times. This chain connects TRBV7-2 to TRBJ1-2; D uncertain. This CDR3 spans 12 amino acids. From germline, CDR1 is SGHTA and CDR2 FQGNSA. V gave up 4 bases and J gave up 5 bases, with 8 bases separating them. DNA for the CDR3: TGTGCCAGCAGCTCGGGTGGATATGGCTACACCTTC. The encoded protein is CASSSGGYGYTF. The whole variable domain, remainder taken from reference TRBV7-2 and TRBJ1-2, is GAGVSQSPSNKVTEKGKDVELRCDPISGHTALYWYRQSLGQGLEFLIYFQGNSAPDKSGLPSDRFSAERTGGSVSTLTIQRTQQEDSAVYLCASSSGGYGYTFGSGTRLTVV.

The gene calls are TRBV19 and TRBJ2-1; 9 bases map to TRBD1. Germline V CDR1 and CDR2: LNHDA, SQIVND (reference sequence). J lost 4 bases, V lost 6 bases, and 7 bases had no gene match. This CDR3 comprises 15 residues. DNA for the CDR3: TGTGCCAGTAGCCCCACAGGGGGCGGATACAATGAGCAGTTCTTC. Translation: CASSPTGGGYNEQFF.

This clone was recorded only once. The rearrangement links TRBV28 to TRBJ1-1, with 10 bases lining up with TRBD1. Germline V gene data show CDR1 as MDHEN and CDR2 as SYDVKM. The ends lost 6 bases at V and 2 bases at J; junction bases unmatched: 15. This CDR3 has 18 amino acids. DNA for the CDR3: TGTGCCAGCAGCTCTATCCTCAGGGGGACAGGGGTCAACACTGAAGCTTTCTTT. The encoded protein is CASSSILRGTGVNTEAFF.

The chain combines TRBV7-9 with TRBJ1-2, with a tentative D call TRBD1 (5 bases). V shed 1 base and J shed 6 bases, with 12 bases lying between them. Germline V lookup: CDR1 SEHNR, CDR2 FQNEAQ (reference sequence). This CDR3 has 14 amino acids. CDR3 sequence: CASSLEGIEDGYTF. CDR3 nucleotides: TGTGCCAGCAGCTTAGAGGGGATTGAGGATGGCTACACCTTC.

This chain joins TRBV5-1 and TRBJ1-1; D is unresolved. Trimming pared 7 bases from V and 10 bases from J, leaving 26 bases between. The CDR3 consists of 15 residues. CDR1 SGHRS and CDR2 YFSETQ come from the germline V gene. The CDR3 spells CASSRTGGDNSGAFF. As DNA, the CDR3 is TGCGCCAGCTCTAGAACGGGCGGGGATAATAGCGGAGCTTTCTTT. Together with reference TRBV5-1 and TRBJ1-1, the CDR3 gives the full variable domain: KAGVTQTPRYLIKTRGQQVTLSCSPISGHRSVSWYQQTPGQGLQFLFEYFSETQRNKGNFPGRFSGRQFSNSRSEMNVSTLELGDSALYLCASSRTGGDNSGAFFGQGTRLTVV.

The CDR3 loop reads CASSLAPGREETQYF. CDR3 in DNA: TGTGCCAGCAGCTTAGCGCCAGGGAGGGAGGAGACCCAGTACTTC. The chain is built from TRBV7-7 and TRBJ2-5; 7 bases line up with TRBD2. V trimming: 0 bases; J trimming: 5 bases; junction bases outside the gene matches: 6. The CDR3 length is 15 residues. In germline, CDR1 is SSHAT, CDR2 FNYEAQ (reference sequence).